What follows are 16 T cell receptor beta chains derived from one specimen sequenced in a study of PD-1 blockade in mismatch repair-deficient tumors (dated by TCRdb to 2015 to 2018). Receptors were amplified or captured by the immunoSEQ multiplex PCR assay. The table was pulled from immuneACCESS by TCRdb, which kept in-frame rearrangements only. Such tables lose some clones; where checked, under half of the loss comes from unresolved V genes, and the rest has no known cause. Within this sample are some 45,000 clones, with 70% to 85% of them counted one time only. In total, the top ten clones hold less than 3.5% of the sample. The intended sense of this specimen's time point label: peripheral blood before pembrolizumab. The sample consisted of PBMCs, taken before pembrolizumab treatment. All receptors derive from an adult with mismatch repair-deficient cancer.

The rearrangement links TRBV9 to TRBJ1-2; 9 bases fit TRBD1. Looked up from germline, CDR1 is SGDLS and CDR2 is YYNGEE. CDR3 size: 17 residues. The ends lost 3 bases at V and 8 bases at J; junction bases unmatched: 17. CDR3 nucleotides: TGTGCCAGCAGCGACGCCCGTCGGGACAGGGTGTCCAGAGGCTACACCTTC. Amino acid sequence: CASSDARRDRVSRGYTF.

The J gene is TRBJ1-2, the V gene TRBV7-2; D is perhaps TRBD1 (5 bases). Germline V lookup: CDR1 SGHTA, CDR2 FQGNSA. CDR3 length: 15 amino acids. Trimming removed 1 base from V and 6 bases from J, with 15 bases in between. In DNA, the CDR3 is TGTGCCAGCAGCTTAGACGACAGTTGGAGGAATGGCTACACCTTC. Protein: CASSLDDSWRNGYTF. The complete variable domain, with remaining parts taken from reference TRBV7-2 and TRBJ1-2, reads GAGVSQSPSNKVTEKGKDVELRCDPISGHTALYWYRQSLGQGLEFLIYFQGNSAPDKSGLPSDRFSAERTGGSVSTLTIQRTQQEDSAVYLCASSLDDSWRNGYTFGSGTRLTVV.

The chain recombines TRBV28 with TRBJ2-1; TRBD2 matches 12 bases. This CDR3 is built from 19 residues. From germline, CDR1 is MDHEN and CDR2 SYDVKM. V gave up 5 bases and J gave up 4 bases; unmatched junction bases: 15. The CDR3 nucleotides are TGTGCCAGCAGTGAATTTTTCGGACTAGCGGGGTTACAATACAATGAGCAGTTCTTC. This encodes CASSEFFGLAGLQYNEQFF.

The genes are TRBV5-1 and TRBJ2-5; D unresolved. Germline loops: CDR1 SGHRS, CDR2 YFSETQ. This CDR3 has 14 amino acids. V was trimmed by 0 bases and J by 4 bases, leaving 10 bases between them. CDR3 sequence reads: CASSLELGPETQYF. The CDR3 DNA follows: TGCGCCAGCAGCTTGGAACTCGGGCCAGAGACCCAGTACTTC. The complete variable domain, with remaining parts taken from reference TRBV5-1 and TRBJ2-5, reads KAGVTQTPRYLIKTRGQQVTLSCSPISGHRSVSWYQQTPGQGLQFLFEYFSETQRNKGNFPGRFSGRQFSNSRSEMNVSTLELGDSALYLCASSLELGPETQYFGPGTRLLVL.

The chain couples TRBV25-1 to TRBJ2-1; 7 bases fit TRBD1. This CDR3 contains 13 residues. CDR1 is MGHDK and CDR2 is SYGVNS in the germline V gene. The J segment lost 5 bases and the V segment lost 7 bases, leaving 5 bases of the junction unmatched. The CDR3 is CASKRQGDNEQFF. The DNA of the CDR3 is TGTGCCAGCAAAAGGCAGGGGGACAATGAGCAGTTCTTC.

CDR3 DNA: TGCGCCAGCAGCCAAGATCAGGAAGTAGACATAGATACGCAGTATTTT. This codes for CASSQDQEVDIDTQYF. The rearrangement uses TRBV4-1 and TRBJ2-3; the D is unclear. Trimming removed 0 bases from V and 5 bases from J, with 15 bases in between. This CDR3 is built from 16 residues. CDR1 is MGHRA, CDR2 YSYEKL, per germline.

This clone has only one observation. The rearrangement uses TRBV23-1 and TRBJ2-7; 9 bases fit TRBD1. TRBV23-1 falls under the ORF class, with uncertain function. Trimming cost V 0 bases and J 5 bases; bases outside gene matches: 11. This CDR3 is 17 amino acids long. This CDR3 reads CASSQSRGTGPIDEQYF. CDR3 sequence (DNA): TGCGCCAGCAGTCAATCAAGGGGGACAGGGCCTATCGACGAGCAGTACTTC.

This clone was observed a single time. The V gene is TRBV7-2, the J gene TRBJ2-1; TRBD2 aligns across 7 bases. The CDR3 spans 14 residues. Trimming removed 5 bases from V and 7 bases from J; junction bases left unmatched: 8. The V gene's germline CDR1 is SGHTA and CDR2 FQGNSA. The CDR3 is CASSKRTSGNEQFF. The CDR3 DNA sequence: TGTGCCAGCAGCAAACGGACTAGTGGGAATGAGCAGTTCTTC.

The chain combines TRBV9 with TRBJ2-3, with D perhaps TRBD2 (6 bases). The germline V and J ends were trimmed by 2 bases and 0 bases, with 13 bases remaining between them. Germline lookup yields CDR1 SGDLS and CDR2 YYNGEE. The CDR3 totals 16 residues. The DNA for the CDR3 is TGTGCCAGCAGCGTCGGACCCGGGGGTAGCACAGATACGCAGTATTTT. Its translation is CASSVGPGGSTDTQYF.

The genes are TRBV5-6 and TRBJ2-2; D is unresolved. Germline assignment: CDR1 SGHDT and CDR2 YYEEEE. V lost 0 bases, J lost 0 bases, and 6 bases lay in between. The CDR3 has 15 residues. DNA for the CDR3: TGTGCCAGCAGCTTGGTCTCGGCGAACACCGGGGAGCTGTTTTTT. Protein product: CASSLVSANTGELFF.

The gene calls are TRBV10-3 and TRBJ2-7; a weak D match, TRBD1 (7 bases). CDR3 length: 15 residues. Germline CDR1 reads ENHRY; CDR2 reads SYGVKD. V lost 4 bases and J lost 2, with 15 bases in between. The CDR3 DNA is TGTGCCATCAGTGGGGGAGGAGACAGGGCCTACGAGCAGTACTTC. Protein sequence: CAISGGGDRAYEQYF.

The chain joins TRBV9 to TRBJ2-3; TRBD2 aligns across 11 bases. The CDR3 is 17 amino acids. The V gene's germline CDR1 is SGDLS and CDR2 YYNGEE. V trimming: 6 bases; J trimming: 5 bases; junction bases outside the gene matches: 14. Here the CDR3 DNA reads TGTGCCAGCATCCTCACCCGCTTAGCGGGAGGGGTAGATACGCAGTATTTT. Translation gives CASILTRLAGGVDTQYF. Looking up the rest from reference TRBV9 and TRBJ2-3 gives the full variable domain: DSGVTQTPKHLITATGQRVTLRCSPRSGDLSVYWYQQSLDQGLQFLIQYYNGEERAKGNILERFSAQQFPDLHSELNLSSLELGDSALYFCASILTRLAGGVDTQYFGPGTRLTVL.

The chain employs TRBV25-1 and TRBJ1-1, with TRBD1 as a possible D gene (5 bases). V lost 2 bases and J 1 base, leaving 5 bases between the germline ends. The CDR3 length is 13 residues. Germline loops: CDR1 MGHDK, CDR2 SYGVNS. CDR3 residues: CASSERGNTEAFF. CDR3 coding DNA: TGTGCCAGCAGTGAAAGGGGGAACACTGAAGCTTTCTTT. The full variable domain, with the rest looked up from reference TRBV25-1 and TRBJ1-1, is EADIYQTPRYLVIGTGKKITLECSQTMGHDKMYWYQQDPGMELHLIHYSYGVNSTEKGDLSSESTVSRIRTEHFPLTLESARPSHTSQYLCASSERGNTEAFFGQGTRLTVV.

The rearrangement links TRBV30 to TRBJ1-4, with 9 bases lining up with TRBD1. This CDR3 region has 16 residues. Germline CDR1 is GTSNPN and CDR2 is SVGIG (reference sequence). The trim removed 1 base at V and 2 bases at J, leaving 5 bases unmatched. CDR3 loop: CAWSGDRVSTNEKLFF. CDR3 nucleotide sequence: TGTGCCTGGAGTGGGGACAGGGTCTCGACTAATGAAAAACTGTTTTTT.

V is TRBV30 and J is TRBJ2-3; the D is unclear. CDR1 is GTSNPN and CDR2 is SVGIG in the germline V gene (reference sequence). The CDR3 length is 13 residues. V lost 2 bases to trimming and J lost 3 bases, with 9 bases between them. The CDR3 sequence is CAWSLDTTDTQYF. The CDR3 DNA follows: TGTGCCTGGAGTCTTGACACAACAGATACGCAGTATTTT.

J is TRBJ1-2 and V is TRBV11-3; D is ambiguous. Looked up from germline, CDR1 is SGHNT and CDR2 is YENEEA. The CDR3 is 13 residues long. Trimming took off 6 bases at V and 8 bases at J, with 16 bases between the two ends. CDR3 amino acids: CASSPRGTGGYTF. Written as DNA, the CDR3 is TGTGCCAGCAGTCCGCGGGGAACCGGCGGCTACACCTTC.